This T cell receptor (beta chain) originates from a study of T-cell memory formation after mild COVID-19. The germline V and J ends were trimmed by 0 bases and 6 bases, with 14 bases remaining between them. The CDR3 totals 15 residues. CDR1 MNHEY and CDR2 SVGEGT come from the germline V gene. The TCR alpha and TCR beta cDNA libraries, bearing sample barcodes and UMIs, were generated by 5'RACE using constant-segment primers. TCRdb re-analysed the 5' RACE reads in MiXCR, keeping a single row per CDR3 protein. The sample holds approximately 150,000 distinct CDR3 sequences; 14% are singletons and the top ten take 13% to 15%.

The gene calls are TRBV6-2 or TRBV6-3 and TRBJ1-1; D might be TRBD1 (6 bases). Sequences were obtained from PBMCs or a T cell subset sorted from them (not recorded which). The TCR was taken from an adult woman who had mild COVID-19 (a few samples of this study predate the infection). Cell type and time point are not known. This chain's CDR3 is CASSYSGGLIAEAFF. In DNA, the CDR3 is TGTGCCAGCAGTTACTCCGGGGGCCTGATAGCTGAAGCTTTCTTT.